This record concerns one T cell receptor beta chain sequence. This specimen includes other DNA sequences encoding the same CDR3. This table comes from immunoSEQ multiplex PCR, and its TCRdb copy is limited to in-frame clones, with some not included. The sample has around 120,000 clones, 75% to 90% seen once. The V and J ends lost 1 base and 4 bases, in that order; junction bases with no gene match: 1. Germline V gene lookup returns CDR1 SGHVS and CDR2 FQNEAQ. The CDR3 extends over 14 amino acids. This sample stems from a study of blood T cell repertoires in COVID-19. Overall study: Spain, Italy and the United States supplied samples that represented acute and convalescent COVID-19. The cDNA or gDNA used as material had been derived from T cells, B-cell-depleted T cells, or PBMCs.

This sequence was found in a woman of 80 years or more with acute or convalescent COVID-19. The rearrangement joins TRBV7-8 to TRBJ1-3, with 7 bases lining up with TRBD1. Sequencing used peripheral blood. CDR3 in amino acids: CASSLGTGGNTIYF. The CDR3 DNA sequence: TGTGCCAGCAGCTTAGGGACAGGCGGAAACACCATATATTTT.